This T cell receptor beta chain stems from a study of Graves' ophthalmopathy and Graves' hyperthyroidism. Researchers took RNA transcripts and amplified TCR beta CDR3 regions from them. RT-PCR with HTBI primers came first, then second-round multiplex PCR. Via MiXCR, TCRdb re-called the multiplex PCR reads, giving one row per CDR3 protein. Of about 220,000 distinct CDR3 sequences listed, approximately 21% are singletons. The V end was cut by 0 bases, the J end by 5 bases, with 10 bases between. Germline CDR1 reads DFQATT; CDR2 reads SNEGSKA (reference sequence). The CDR3 covers 13 residues. The sample holds many counts of this clonotype.

The specimen sequenced was peripheral blood. The chain couples TRBV20-1 to TRBJ2-5, with a possible D match to TRBD2 (5 bases). The clonotype comes from a woman between 45 and 60 years old with Graves' ophthalmopathy. In DNA, the CDR3 is TGCAGTGCTAGAGACCCCTCGGGGGAGACCCAGTACTTC. It yields the protein CSARDPSGETQYF.